A selection of T cell receptor beta chains follows, all from one sample in a study of blood T cell repertoires in COVID-19. This table comes from immunoSEQ multiplex PCR, and its TCRdb copy is limited to in-frame clones, with some not included. The top ten clones hold more than 4.5% of a sample with 100,000 to 150,000 clones, approximately 80% of them seen once. The sample taken for sequencing was peripheral blood. The receptors derive from a woman aged 70-85 years with acute or convalescent COVID-19. Both conserved end residues are part of each CDR3.

V: TRBV7-9
CDR3: CASSPDGPNYGYTF

V: TRBV10-3
CDR3: CAISEQGSYNEQFF

V: TRBV5-1
CDR3: CASSGGQGETQYF

V: TRBV19
CDR3: CASSMEGVRSGNTIYF

V: TRBV30
CDR3: CAWSMVQGGQPQHF

V: TRBV4-3
CDR3: CASSQDWQGPYYGYTF

V: TRBV29-1
CDR3: CSVGGGHLSYEQYF

V: TRBV3-1/TRBV3-2
CDR3: CASSQAGAGGHKQFF

V: TRBV28
CDR3: CASSWEGIPETQYF

V: TRBV5-4
CDR3: CASSLLPTGGRLYEQYF

V: TRBV10-2
CDR3: CASSVRGLAGGTDTQYF

V: TRBV9
CDR3: CASSVDSYGYTF

V: TRBV6-1
CDR3: CASSVRDRGGSGNTIYF

V: TRBV5-8
CDR3: CASSLGTSGGGTDTQYF

V: TRBV5-3
CDR3: CARSLAPDRGLNYGYTF

V: TRBV11-3
CDR3: CASSLGGLPFVLHF

V: TRBV5-1
CDR3: CASSLAGYGNTIYF

V: TRBV5-1
CDR3: CASSLGTAGNTIYF

V: TRBV11-3
CDR3: CASSRTTGAGNTIYF

V: TRBV6-6
CDR3: CASRPMGGGYGYTF

V: TRBV10-1
CDR3: CASRAGGTGELFF

V: TRBV4-1
CDR3: CASRGRTTNTEAFF

V: TRBV5-6
CDR3: CASSSRSLTGAFF

V: TRBV5-6
CDR3: CASSLASGKLFF

V: TRBV3-1/TRBV3-2
CDR3: CAAGGGYTDTQYF

V: TRBV5-1
CDR3: CASCRLAANTGELFF

V: TRBV15
CDR3: CATSARPLERGGPQYF

V: TRBV19
CDR3: CASSVQGGSYNEQFF

V: TRBV6-6
CDR3: CASSYGDRQPQHF

V: TRBV19
CDR3: CASSESGGGTGELFF

V: TRBV30
CDR3: CARSWGDQETQYF

V: TRBV12-3/TRBV12-4
CDR3: CASSSINQPQHF

V: TRBV3-1/TRBV3-2
CDR3: CASSQRDRFFGYTF

V: TRBV6-2/TRBV6-3
CDR3: CASSYAEASYGYTF

V: TRBV24-1
CDR3: CATQPAEAPGETQYF

V: TRBV18
CDR3: CASSPYQETQYF

V: TRBV18
CDR3: CASSPPRLAVNEQFF

V: TRBV19
CDR3: CASSTGTGGANYGYTF

V: TRBV29-1
CDR3: CSVLPSGGRGETQYF

V: TRBV5-5
CDR3: CASTLQGPPAEAFF

V: TRBV19
CDR3: CASSSGEWGHSNQPQHF

V: TRBV19
CDR3: CASSIGLAENQETQYF

V: TRBV9
CDR3: CASSAETGGHEAFF

V: TRBV12-3/TRBV12-4
CDR3: CASSLRQNTEAFF

V: TRBV6-1
CDR3: CASSVAGTGGIQPQHF

V: TRBV4-3
CDR3: CASSQGGGSGAWVTDTQYF

V: TRBV5-5
CDR3: CASSRTGDSGNTIYF

V: TRBV5-6
CDR3: CASSQDRRYNSPLHF

V: TRBV27
CDR3: CASSLYGQGATEAFF

V: TRBV19
CDR3: CASSIGSGTYNEQFF

V: TRBV11-3
CDR3: CASSSSGQANYGYTF

V: TRBV4-3
CDR3: CASSQVGVVGTDTQYF

V: TRBV19
CDR3: CASRLTANTEAFF